The source of this TCR beta chain is a study of spatial heterogeneity in lung cancer. Time point specified: sample taken at primary tumor resection. Unsorted whole RNA from tumor, nontumor lung or frozen PBMC underwent sequencing. Germline-derived CDR1 and CDR2 are DFQATT and SNEGSKA (reference sequence). The V end was cut by 6 bases, the J end by 5 bases, with 19 bases between. This CDR3 spans 14 amino acids. This clonotype has a count of ten or more. One entry per CDR3 protein, called by TCRdb with MiXCR from the 5' RACE reads. This sample has roughly 8,000 distinct CDR3 sequences, with 4.5% to 6% found just once.

The V gene is TRBV20-1, the J gene TRBJ1-2; D call uncertain. The sequence derives from a male donor with early-stage non-small cell lung cancer. Sequenced here: PBMCs, sampled at surgery. The CDR3 DNA follows: TGCAGTGCACCAAGGACGGACCGACATTATGGCTACACCTTC. It specifies CSAPRTDRHYGYTF.